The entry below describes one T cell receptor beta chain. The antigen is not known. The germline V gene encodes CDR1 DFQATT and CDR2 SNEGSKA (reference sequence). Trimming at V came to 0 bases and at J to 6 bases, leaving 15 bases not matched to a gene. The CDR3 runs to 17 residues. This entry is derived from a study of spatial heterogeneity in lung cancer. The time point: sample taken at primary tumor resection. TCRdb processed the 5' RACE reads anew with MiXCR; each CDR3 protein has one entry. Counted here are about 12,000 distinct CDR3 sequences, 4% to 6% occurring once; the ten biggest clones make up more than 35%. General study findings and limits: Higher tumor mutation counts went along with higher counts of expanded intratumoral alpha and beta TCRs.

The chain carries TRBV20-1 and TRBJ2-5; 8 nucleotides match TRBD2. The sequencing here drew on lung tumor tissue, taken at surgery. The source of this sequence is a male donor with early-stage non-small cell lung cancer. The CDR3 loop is CSARDGRGGLHFQTQYF. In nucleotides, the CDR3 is TGCAGTGCTAGAGATGGGCGCGGGGGGCTCCATTTTCAGACCCAGTACTTC.